This is a list of T cell receptor beta chains from one sample in a study of CD8 T cells in ankylosing spondylitis. TCRdb reprocessed the 5' RACE reads with MiXCR, giving one entry per CDR3 protein. The sample lists 150,000 to 250,000 distinct CDR3 sequences, around 13% occurring once. The sequenced sample was blood, either unsorted or a sorted T cell fraction (not recorded which). These receptors were taken from a male donor with ankylosing spondylitis or in good health (not recorded which). Both conserved end residues are part of each CDR3. A D gene is named only where the DNA matches it firmly. For some rows the clone size is stated as once, few or many, or as a class when expanded; others skip it.

j_call v_call d_call clone_size cdr3_nt cdr3_aa
TRBJ2-7 TRBV7-9 - once TGTGCCAGCAGCTTTGTACAGGTGGGCTCCTACGAGCAGTACTTC CASSFVQVGSYEQYF
TRBJ2-1 TRBV3-1 - many TGTGCCAGCAGCCAGGTGGTAAACTCCTACAATGAGCAGTTCTTC CASSQVVNSYNEQFF
TRBJ2-7 TRBV27 TRBD2 many TGTGCCAGCAGGCCCCGAGATGGGACTAGCGGGAGTAACGAGCAGTACTTC CASRPRDGTSGSNEQYF
TRBJ1-5 TRBV5-1 TRBD1 few TGCGCCAGCAGCATAGGGACAGGGGATCAGCCCCAGCATTTT CASSIGTGDQPQHF
TRBJ2-3 TRBV7-2 TRBD2 few TGTGCCAGCAGCTCCGGACTAGCAAACACAGATACGCAGTATTTT CASSSGLANTDTQYF
TRBJ2-3 TRBV11-1 - many TGTGCCAGCAGCTGGCGGGGCATAAGGAATACGCAGTATTTT CASSWRGIRNTQYF
TRBJ2-3 TRBV6-1 TRBD2 few TGTGCCAGCAGTGAAGAAGCGGGAAGGGGAGATACGCAGTATTTT CASSEEAGRGDTQYF
TRBJ2-7 TRBV14 TRBD1 many TGTGCCAGCAGCCAAGCTAACAGGGGGCTCTACGAGCAGTACTTC CASSQANRGLYEQYF
TRBJ2-2 TRBV13 - - TGTGCCAGCAGCTTAAAGGGGTACATAGCCGGGGAGCTGTTTTTT CASSLKGYIAGELFF
TRBJ2-3 TRBV6-2/TRBV6-3 TRBD2 few TGTGCCAGCAGTTTCCCGACTAGCGGCCCTTCAAACGCTAGCACAGATACGCAGTATTTT CASSFPTSGPSNASTDTQYF
TRBJ2-7 TRBV27 - few TGTGCCAGCAGTTTATACCCGTTCCTGGACGAGCAGTACTTC CASSLYPFLDEQYF
TRBJ1-1 TRBV12-3/TRBV12-4 TRBD1 many TGTGCCAGCTGCCCTGGCAGGGGGCTGGACACTGAAGCTTTCTTT CASCPGRGLDTEAFF
TRBJ2-7 TRBV7-9 - - TGTGCCAGCAAAATGGACGAACTCCAGCAGTACTTC CASKMDELQQYF
TRBJ2-1 TRBV27 TRBD2 - TGTGCCAGCAGTTCAGGGACTAGCGGGAGGGAGCAGTTCTTC CASSSGTSGREQFF
TRBJ2-1 TRBV5-6 - - TGTGCCAGCACCTTGATAGACCGAAACAATGAGCAGTTCTTC CASTLIDRNNEQFF
TRBJ1-1 TRBV12-3/TRBV12-4 - many TGTGCCAGCAGTTTCCCGGGTAGGGTAGCTTTCTTT CASSFPGRVAFF
TRBJ1-1 TRBV6-1 TRBD1 - TGTGCCAGCAGCACAGGGGGCTGGAACACTGAAGCTTTCTTT CASSTGGWNTEAFF
TRBJ1-2 TRBV7-2 - - TGTGCCAGCAGCTTCTACAGTGCCTATGGCTACACCTTC CASSFYSAYGYTF
TRBJ2-1 TRBV5-6 TRBD1 - TGTGCCAGCAGCCTTATTCCGGGACAGGGGGCCTACAATGAGCAGTTCTTC CASSLIPGQGAYNEQFF
TRBJ2-5 TRBV9 TRBD2 many TGTGCCAGCAGTTCTAGCGGGGGGGATGAGACCCAGTACTTC CASSSSGGDETQYF
TRBJ2-3 TRBV11-2 - - TGTGCCAGCAACTCGGGGGTCGCTAGCACAGATACGCAGTATTTT CASNSGVASTDTQYF
TRBJ1-2 TRBV20-1 TRBD1 - TGCAGTGCTAGTCAAGGACAGGGGTCTAACTATGGCTACACCTTC CSASQGQGSNYGYTF
TRBJ1-2 TRBV12-3/TRBV12-4 - many TGTGCCAGCAGTCCGTATCAAGGCGATGGCTACACCTTC CASSPYQGDGYTF
TRBJ2-1 TRBV5-1 - - TGCGCCAGCAGTGGGGGTCAGGGCGATGAGCAGTTCTTC CASSGGQGDEQFF
TRBJ2-2 TRBV20-1 TRBD2 few TGCAGTGCACGACTAGCGGGGGGTGCCACCGGGGAGCTGTTTTTT CSARLAGGATGELFF
TRBJ1-1 TRBV4-1 - - TGCGCCAGCAGCCCCGACATGATTGAAGCTTTCTTT CASSPDMIEAFF
TRBJ2-1 TRBV12-3/TRBV12-4 TRBD1 many TGTGCCAGCAGTTGGCTTGGACAGGGTGGGGATGAGCAGTTCTTC CASSWLGQGGDEQFF
TRBJ2-4 TRBV4-1 TRBD1 - TGCGCCAGCAGCCATTGGGACAGCCAAAACATTCAGTACTTC CASSHWDSQNIQYF
TRBJ2-7 TRBV19 - few TGTGCCAGTAGTGAGGGAGCGGTTTCCTACGAGCAGTACTTC CASSEGAVSYEQYF
TRBJ2-1 TRBV3-1 TRBD2 - TGTGCCAGCAGCCAAGGTAGCGGGGGGCCCAATGAGCAGTTCTTC CASSQGSGGPNEQFF
TRBJ2-7 TRBV29-1 - - TGCAGCGTTGAAGGCCCCGGCAGGGGATACGAGCAGTACTTC CSVEGPGRGYEQYF
TRBJ2-2 TRBV24-1 - few TGTGCCACCAGTGATTGGGGGACCGGGGAGCTGTTTTTT CATSDWGTGELFF
TRBJ2-7 TRBV10-2 - few TGCGCCAGCAGTGAGTCACGGGAGCAGTACTTC CASSESREQYF
TRBJ2-2 TRBV2 TRBD2 few TGTGCCAGCAGTGAGGGGGGGGGACTAGCGATCACCGGGGAGCTGTTTTTT CASSEGGGLAITGELFF
TRBJ2-5 TRBV7-2 TRBD1 - TGTGCCAGCAGCACCACCCGGGACAGGGACCAAGAGACCCAGTACTTC CASSTTRDRDQETQYF
TRBJ1-2 TRBV27 - few TGTGCCAGCAGTTCACTTTCGACAGGAGATCAAATTAACTATGGCTACACCTTC CASSSLSTGDQINYGYTF
TRBJ1-2 TRBV14 - - TGTGCCAGCAGCCAGCTGACCTTTAACTATGGCTACACCTTC CASSQLTFNYGYTF
TRBJ2-3 TRBV2 - few TGTGCCAGTAGGAACACTTGGCAGTATTTT CASRNTWQYF
TRBJ1-1 TRBV12-3/TRBV12-4 - few TGTGCCAGCAGTTTGAACTCCTACTTGAGGACTGAAGCTTTCTTT CASSLNSYLRTEAFF
TRBJ2-3 TRBV9 TRBD2 few TGTGCCAGCAGCGTAGTGGTGGGGGGGAGCACAGATACGCAGTATTTT CASSVVVGGSTDTQYF
TRBJ2-2 TRBV15 TRBD1 - TGTGCCACCAGCAGAGAAGTAGGGACAGGTGACACCGGGGAGCTGTTTTTT CATSREVGTGDTGELFF
TRBJ1-2 TRBV7-9 TRBD1 few TGTGCCAGCAGCTCGAGCAGCCGGGACAGAGCTAACTATGGCTACACCTTC CASSSSSRDRANYGYTF
TRBJ2-1 TRBV11-2 TRBD2 - TGTGCCAGCAGTCCGGGACTAGCCAGAAATGAGCAGTTCTTC CASSPGLARNEQFF
TRBJ2-7 TRBV7-9 - few TGTGCCAGCAGCCCGGACGGGTCTAGGGAGCAGTACTTC CASSPDGSREQYF
TRBJ1-2 TRBV27 - few TGTGCCAGCAGTCCGAACTCCCACAGGAGCTATGGCTACACCTTC CASSPNSHRSYGYTF
TRBJ2-7 TRBV29-1 TRBD2 many TGCAGCGTTGAAGGAACTAGCGCGGTCGAGCAGTACTTC CSVEGTSAVEQYF
TRBJ2-4 TRBV15 TRBD2 - TGTGCCACCAGCAGCCCGATTGGGGGAGGGTTAGGCATTCAGTACTTC CATSSPIGGGLGIQYF
TRBJ1-2 TRBV7-8 - many TGTGCCAGCAGCTACCAACAGGGAGGCAACTATGGCTACACCTTC CASSYQQGGNYGYTF
TRBJ2-1 TRBV27 - - TGTGCCAGCAGTTTAAAAGGGAATGAGCAGTTCTTC CASSLKGNEQFF
TRBJ2-7 TRBV4-2 TRBD1 few TGTGCCAGCAGCCACTCGGGACAGGGGGACTACGAGCAGTACTTC CASSHSGQGDYEQYF
TRBJ2-5 TRBV6-1 - few TGTGCCAGCAGGTCAGGGGCGGGAGAGACCCAGTACTTC CASRSGAGETQYF
TRBJ1-2 TRBV20-1 TRBD1 once TGCAGTGCTAGAGATCGACAGGGAGGCTATGGCTACACCTTC CSARDRQGGYGYTF
TRBJ2-7 TRBV10-3 TRBD1 - TGTGCCAGCCTTGGGACAGTTGCGTACGAGCAGTACTTC CASLGTVAYEQYF
TRBJ2-1 TRBV7-6 TRBD2 - TGTGCCAGCAGGCCTAGCGGGGGCGCGGATGAGCAGTTCTTC CASRPSGGADEQFF
TRBJ2-1 TRBV12-3/TRBV12-4 - many TGTGCCACAGGGGGGGGGCTTCACAATGAGCAGTTCTTC CATGGGLHNEQFF
TRBJ2-7 TRBV7-6 - - TGTGCCAGCAGCTTGGAGGACACCTCCTACGAGCAGTACTTC CASSLEDTSYEQYF
TRBJ2-1 TRBV4-1 TRBD2 many TGCGCCAGCAGCCAAGACGGGGGGAGCTCCTACAATGAGCAGTTCTTC CASSQDGGSSYNEQFF